This is a list of T cell receptor beta chains from one sample in a study of cytomegalovirus exposure and HLA in healthy donors. The repertoire was sequenced with immunoSEQ multiplex PCR; TCRdb's copy has only in-frame clones and lacks some. The table shows around 94,000 clones, with approximately 77% occurring only once. The specimen was PBMCs. The source of these receptors is a woman aged 40-49 years in good health and CMV-seronegative. CDR3s include the opening cysteine and the closing phenylalanine or tryptophan. D genes are given only for firm matches. Part of the rows lack a size; the others show once, few, many or a class for expanded clones.

D,J,size,V,DNA,CDR3
TRBD1,TRBJ2-6,-,TRBV4-2,TGTGCCAGCAGCCAAGATTACAGGGGGAGCTCTGGGGCCAACGTCCTGACTTTC,CASSQDYRGSSGANVLTF
-,TRBJ1-1,-,TRBV11-1,TGTGCCAGCAGCTTAGCTCTAGCGGGGGGGACTGAAGCTTTCTTT,CASSLALAGGTEAFF
-,TRBJ2-7,-,TRBV4-1,TGCGCCAGCAGCCAAGTGCCGGGCGCGGGCCCCTCCTACGAGCAGTACTTC,CASSQVPGAGPSYEQYF
-,TRBJ1-2,once,TRBV30,TGTGCCTGGAGTGTGTTCAGGGGTTATGGCTACACCTTC,CAWSVFRGYGYTF
TRBD1,TRBJ2-7,-,TRBV29-1,TGCAGCGTTGCAGGCACGGGACAGGCCTCCTACGAGCAGTACTTC,CSVAGTGQASYEQYF
-,TRBJ1-2,-,TRBV4-2,TGTGCCAGCAGCCAAGATGTCACAGGGAGCCGCTATGGCTACACCTTC,CASSQDVTGSRYGYTF
TRBD2,TRBJ2-7,-,TRBV7-2,TGTGCCAGCAGGAACAATGCGGGAGCCTACGAGCAGTACTTC,CASRNNAGAYEQYF
TRBD2,TRBJ2-2,-,TRBV15,TGTGCCACCAGCAGAACACAGAGCGGGGGGGCCACCGGGGAGCTGTTTTTT,CATSRTQSGGATGELFF
TRBD1,TRBJ1-5,-,TRBV27,TGTGCCAGCAGTAAATTAGCCGGGACAGGTACGTACCAGCCCCAGCATTTT,CASSKLAGTGTYQPQHF
-,TRBJ2-7,-,TRBV7-9,TGTGCCAGCAGCTTAGCGCCGGGGTACTACGAGCAGTACTTC,CASSLAPGYYEQYF
-,TRBJ2-2,few,TRBV7-9,TGTGCCAGCAGCTTAGTATCAGGGTTTATCGGGGAGCTGTTTTTT,CASSLVSGFIGELFF
TRBD2,TRBJ2-1,once,TRBV5-4,TGTGCCAGCAGCGCTGACTTGCTAGCGGTCTACAATGAGCAGTTCTTC,CASSADLLAVYNEQFF
TRBD2,TRBJ2-3,-,TRBV27,TGTGCCAGCAGTTTATTCCCAGCGGGGCTCACAGATACGCAGTATTTT,CASSLFPAGLTDTQYF
TRBD2,TRBJ2-5,-,TRBV4-2,TGTGCCAGCAGCCAACAAGCGGGGGAGACCCAGTACTTC,CASSQQAGETQYF
TRBD1,TRBJ1-2,few,TRBV4-2,TGTGCCAGCAGCCCGGGACAGGGAAGCTATGGCTACACCTTC,CASSPGQGSYGYTF
-,TRBJ1-2,-,TRBV9,TGTGCCAGCAGCGTAGTGTCTCAGGTCGATGGCTACACCTTC,CASSVVSQVDGYTF
TRBD2,TRBJ2-3,-,TRBV7-9,TGTGCCAGCACTCAACTAGCGGGGGTTACAGATACGCAGTATTTT,CASTQLAGVTDTQYF
TRBD1,TRBJ2-7,few,TRBV5-1,TGCGCCAGCAGCCACCGGGACAGGGCGTCCTACGAGCAGTACTTC,CASSHRDRASYEQYF
-,TRBJ1-1,-,TRBV19,TGTGCCAGTAGATCAGGCGGGGGGAACACTGAAGCTTTCTTT,CASRSGGGNTEAFF
TRBD2,TRBJ2-3,-,TRBV19,TGTGCCAGTACCACTACTAGCGGGGGGAGCACAGATACGCAGTATTTT,CASTTTSGGSTDTQYF
-,TRBJ1-6,few,TRBV7-9,TGTGCCAGCAGCTTAGCGGCCTGGGGAGTCATAGCCTTT,CASSLAAWGVIAF
TRBD1,TRBJ1-2,few,TRBV4-2,TGTGCCAGCAGCCAGGATAAACAGGGGGCGGTTGGCTACACCTTC,CASSQDKQGAVGYTF
TRBD2,TRBJ2-1,few,TRBV5-1,TGCGCCAGCAGGAGCCTAGCGGGGTCCTACAATGAGCAGTTCTTC,CASRSLAGSYNEQFF
-,TRBJ2-7,-,TRBV28,TGTGCCAGCAGTACCGCGGACGGGGGACGTATCTACGAGCAGTACTTC,CASSTADGGRIYEQYF
-,TRBJ2-5,-,TRBV7-8,TGTGCCAGCTTCCGGACACGGCAAGAGACCCAGTACTTC,CASFRTRQETQYF
TRBD1,TRBJ1-2,-,TRBV28,TGTGCCAGCAGAGTCGACAGGGTTTCTTATGGCTACACCTTC,CASRVDRVSYGYTF
-,TRBJ2-7,-,TRBV30,TGTGCCTGGAGCCGGGACACCTCCTACGAGCAGTACTTC,CAWSRDTSYEQYF
TRBD1,TRBJ1-2,-,TRBV2,TGTGCCAGCACCAGGACAGGGGAAAGGGGCTACACCTTC,CASTRTGERGYTF
TRBD1,TRBJ1-2,-,TRBV7-2,TGTGCCAGCAGCCCCTCGGACAGGGCTTCCTATGGCTACACCTTC,CASSPSDRASYGYTF
TRBD1,TRBJ2-3,-,TRBV6-6,TGTGCCAGCCGGGCAGGGGGTAGCACAGATACGCAGTATTTT,CASRAGGSTDTQYF
TRBD1,TRBJ1-3,few,TRBV6-1,TGTGCCAGCTCAGGCAAAGGGGGCGGAAACACCATATATTTT,CASSGKGGGNTIYF
TRBD2,TRBJ2-5,-,TRBV2,TGTGCCAGCAGTGATCGAGGGCGGGGGGCCCAAGAGACCCAGTACTTC,CASSDRGRGAQETQYF
-,TRBJ2-5,-,TRBV11-2,TGTGCCAGCAGCCCAACACTAGCTGGGGAGACCCAGTACTTC,CASSPTLAGETQYF
TRBD1,TRBJ1-1,-,TRBV5-1,TGCGCCAGCAGCGGGGACAGGGGCACTGAAGCTTTCTTT,CASSGDRGTEAFF
-,TRBJ2-5,-,TRBV7-9,TGTGCCAGTAACACGGGGGACCACCGCAAAGAGACCCAGTACTTC,CASNTGDHRKETQYF
TRBD1,TRBJ1-1,-,TRBV4-1,TGCGCCAGCAGCCCGGGACAGGCGAACACTGAAGCTTTCTTT,CASSPGQANTEAFF
-,TRBJ1-4,-,TRBV5-1,TGCGCCAGCAGCTTGGCGGGGGTGGCAAATGAAAAACTGTTTTTT,CASSLAGVANEKLFF
-,TRBJ2-7,-,TRBV29-1,TGCAGCGTTGAAGACACAAATATTTACGAGCAGTACTTC,CSVEDTNIYEQYF
TRBD2,TRBJ2-5,-,TRBV4-1,TGCGCCAGCAGCCAAGATTCTAGCGGGGGGGCACAAGAGACCCAGTACTTC,CASSQDSSGGAQETQYF